This T cell receptor (beta chain) was documented in a study of blood T cell repertoires in COVID-19. V dropped 3 bases and J dropped 4 bases, with 12 bases sitting between them. The CDR3 covers 14 residues. The germline gives CDR1 KGHSH, CDR2 LQKENI. The table came from immunoSEQ multiplex PCR; TCRdb's copy has only in-frame clones and leaves some out. This table has hundreds of thousands of clones, 75% to 90% appearing once. Participant-reported clinical history was the basis for cohort assignment. Symptom resolution, clearance, or two negative PCRs marked the recovered donors of Cohort 3. Remarks on this clone: The same CDR3 also results from other DNA sequences found in this sample.

The J gene is TRBJ1-2, the V gene TRBV18; D remains unclear. This receptor was taken from a man aged 25-40 years who had recovered from COVID-19. The sequenced sample consisted of PBMCs or T cells enriched from blood (not recorded which). CDR3 nucleotide sequence: TGTGCCAGCTCACCGACCGGGGAGGGCTATGGCTACACCTTC. The encoded protein is CASSPTGEGYGYTF.